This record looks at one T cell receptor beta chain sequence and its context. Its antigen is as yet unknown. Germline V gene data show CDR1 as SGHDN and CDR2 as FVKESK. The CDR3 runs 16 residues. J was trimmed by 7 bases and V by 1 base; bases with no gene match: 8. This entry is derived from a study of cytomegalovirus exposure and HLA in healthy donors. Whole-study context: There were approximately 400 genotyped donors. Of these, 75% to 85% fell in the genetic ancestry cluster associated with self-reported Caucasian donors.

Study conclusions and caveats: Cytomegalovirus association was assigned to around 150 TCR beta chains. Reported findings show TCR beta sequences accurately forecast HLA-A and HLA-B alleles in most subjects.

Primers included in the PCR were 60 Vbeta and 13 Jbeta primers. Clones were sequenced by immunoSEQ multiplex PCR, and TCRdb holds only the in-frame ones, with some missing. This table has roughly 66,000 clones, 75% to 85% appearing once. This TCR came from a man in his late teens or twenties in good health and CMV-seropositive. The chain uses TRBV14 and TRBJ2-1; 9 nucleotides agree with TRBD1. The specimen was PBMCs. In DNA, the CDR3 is TGTGCCAGCAGCCAAGGTTTAGGACAGGGGATGAATGAGCAGTTCTTC. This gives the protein CASSQGLGQGMNEQFF.